The TCR beta chain described here comes from a study of blood T cell repertoires in COVID-19 (TCRdb year 2020). About the study as a whole: Samples from collaborators originated in the United States, Italy and Spain and spanned both the acute and convalescent phases of COVID-19. Where HLA class I and class II types were available, the types were taken from metadata supplied by the sample provider, not from assay-based typing. A de-identified subject ID, COVID-19 status, age in years and sex were almost always included in the sample metadata. The material from the prospective study consisted of cDNA or gDNA derived from T cells, B-cell-depleted T cells, or PBMCs. The dataset comprised deeply sampled blood TCRbeta repertoires from subjects exposed to, actively infected with, or recovered from COVID-19. The repertoires were released in a freely available public database intended as a resource for research on the immune response to SARS-CoV-2. Samples were obtained from the ongoing ImmuneRACE study (first 160 participants) and from about 1,300 subjects provided by 6 global collaborators.

The immunoSEQ Assay, a bias-controlled multiplex PCR, was used to amplify TCRbeta CDR3 regions from genomic DNA. Per the original workflow: Nucleated cell counts per sample were estimated from amplification of reference gene primers within the assay. To quantify the absolute abundance of each unique TCRbeta CDR3 rearrangement, sequence reads were collapsed and filtered. For each sample, productive Simpson clonality was calculated by taking the square root of Simpson's diversity index across productive rearrangements. Drawn from immuneACCESS, this table holds only the in-frame rearrangements with V and J called that TCRdb kept. Clones are partly lost; checked studies trace under half to an unresolved V gene and leave the rest unexplained. V, J and clone size reflect that table, while D and trimming were determined from the DNA. Counted in this sample were roughly 100,000 clones; 75% to 85% of them appeared once. The top ten hold approximately 10% of the sample.

Whole blood was collected in K2EDTA tubes by collaborating institutions according to the institutions' own protocols. For TCRbeta analysis, collaborators shipped samples as frozen whole blood, isolated PBMCs, or DNA extracted from either of those sample types. What the authors observed across the whole study: The amount of clinical and demographic metadata varied by source and participant and was provided uncurated.

This clone has only one observation. The antigen this receptor binds is unknown. The sample holds no much larger clone one base away, and base qualities are not on file. Source material: peripheral blood. This TCR was sampled from an elderly woman with acute or convalescent COVID-19.

The CDR3 reads CASNRQGDNYGYTF. DNA sequence: TGTGCCAGCAACCGACAGGGGGATAACTATGGCTACACCTTC. The sequence joins TRBV6-5 to TRBJ1-2, and 9 junction bases match TRBD1. Based on the germline V gene, the CDR1 and CDR2 sequences are MNHEY and SVGAGI. The CDR3 contains 14 residues, cysteine and phenylalanine counted. Just the 42-base CDR3 DNA is kept, in frame starting at base 1. V lost 7 bases and J lost 1 base, and the count of bases not matched to a germline gene is 4.